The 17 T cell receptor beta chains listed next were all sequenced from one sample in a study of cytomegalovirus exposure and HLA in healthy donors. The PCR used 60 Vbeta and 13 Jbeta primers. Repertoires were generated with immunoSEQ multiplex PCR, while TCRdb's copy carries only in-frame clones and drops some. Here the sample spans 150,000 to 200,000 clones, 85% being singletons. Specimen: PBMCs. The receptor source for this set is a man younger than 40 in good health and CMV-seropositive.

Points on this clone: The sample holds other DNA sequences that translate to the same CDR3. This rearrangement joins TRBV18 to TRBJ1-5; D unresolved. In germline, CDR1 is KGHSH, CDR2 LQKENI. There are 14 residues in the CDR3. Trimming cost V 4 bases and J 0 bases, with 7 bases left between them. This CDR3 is CASSRGDSNQPQHF. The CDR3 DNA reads TGTGCCAGCTCACGCGGAGATAGCAATCAGCCCCAGCATTTT.

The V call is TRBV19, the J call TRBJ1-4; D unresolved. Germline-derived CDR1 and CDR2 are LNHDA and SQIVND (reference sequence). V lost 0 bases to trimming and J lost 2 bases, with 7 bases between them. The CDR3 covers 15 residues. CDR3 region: CASSIDWATNEKLFF. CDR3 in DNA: TGTGCCAGTAGTATAGACTGGGCTACTAATGAAAAACTGTTTTTT.

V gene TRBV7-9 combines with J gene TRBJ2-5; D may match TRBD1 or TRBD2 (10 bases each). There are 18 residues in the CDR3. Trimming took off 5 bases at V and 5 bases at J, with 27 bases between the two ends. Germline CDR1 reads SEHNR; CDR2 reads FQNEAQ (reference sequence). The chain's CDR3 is CASSGTGVPSGREETQYF. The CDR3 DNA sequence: TGTGCCAGCAGCGGGACAGGGGTTCCAAGCGGGAGGGAGGAGACCCAGTACTTC.

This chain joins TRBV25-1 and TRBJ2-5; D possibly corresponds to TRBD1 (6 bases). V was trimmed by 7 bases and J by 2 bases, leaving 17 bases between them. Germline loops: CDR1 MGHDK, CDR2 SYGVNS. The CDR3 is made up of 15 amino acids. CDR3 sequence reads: CASTLGGSGQETQYF. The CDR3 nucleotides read TGTGCCAGCACTCTAGGGGGTTCGGGTCAAGAGACCCAGTACTTC. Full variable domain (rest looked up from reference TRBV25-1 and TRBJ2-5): EADIYQTPRYLVIGTGKKITLECSQTMGHDKMYWYQQDPGMELHLIHYSYGVNSTEKGDLSSESTVSRIRTEHFPLTLESARPSHTSQYLCASTLGGSGQETQYFGPGTRLLVL.

In DNA, the CDR3 is TGTGCCAGCAGCTTAACAGTCGGCCGGGACAGTACAGGGGAGCTGTTTTTT. Amino acid sequence: CASSLTVGRDSTGELFF. The gene calls are TRBV7-3 and TRBJ2-2; TRBD1 aligns across 7 bases. The CDR3 extends over 17 amino acids. The ends lost 0 bases at V and 8 bases at J; junction bases unmatched: 12. Germline assignment: CDR1 SGHTA and CDR2 FQGTGA.

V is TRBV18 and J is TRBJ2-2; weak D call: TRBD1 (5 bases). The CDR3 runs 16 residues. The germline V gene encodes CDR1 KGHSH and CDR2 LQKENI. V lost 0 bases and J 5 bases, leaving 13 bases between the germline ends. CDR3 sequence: CASSPPGGRVTGELFF. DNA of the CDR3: TGTGCCAGCTCACCACCGGGTGGCAGGGTTACCGGGGAGCTGTTTTTT.

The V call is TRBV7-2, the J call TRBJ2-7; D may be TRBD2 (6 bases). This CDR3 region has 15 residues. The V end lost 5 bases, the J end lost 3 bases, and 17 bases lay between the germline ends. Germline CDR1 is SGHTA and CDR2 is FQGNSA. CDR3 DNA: TGTGCCAGCAGCCCACTAGCTAGCGCCCTCTACGAGCAGTACTTC. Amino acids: CASSPLASALYEQYF.

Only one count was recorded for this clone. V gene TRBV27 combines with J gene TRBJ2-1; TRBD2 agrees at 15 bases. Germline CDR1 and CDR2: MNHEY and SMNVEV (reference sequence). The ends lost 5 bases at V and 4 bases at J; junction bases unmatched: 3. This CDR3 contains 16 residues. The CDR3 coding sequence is TGTGCCAGCAGTCCCGGGACTAGCGGGAGGTACAATGAGCAGTTCTTC. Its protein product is CASSPGTSGRYNEQFF.

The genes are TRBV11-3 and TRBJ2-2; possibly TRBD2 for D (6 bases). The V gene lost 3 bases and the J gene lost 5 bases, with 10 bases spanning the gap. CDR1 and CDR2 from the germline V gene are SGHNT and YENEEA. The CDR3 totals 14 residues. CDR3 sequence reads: CASSFLRGTGELFF. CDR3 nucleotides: TGTGCCAGCAGCTTCTTACGGGGGACCGGGGAGCTGTTTTTT.

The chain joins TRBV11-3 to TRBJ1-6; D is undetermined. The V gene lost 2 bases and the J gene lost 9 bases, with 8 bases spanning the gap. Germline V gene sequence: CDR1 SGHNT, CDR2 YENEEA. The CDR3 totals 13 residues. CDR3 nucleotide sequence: TGTGCCAGCAGCTTAATAGGAGGTTCACCCCTCCACTTT. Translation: CASSLIGGSPLHF.

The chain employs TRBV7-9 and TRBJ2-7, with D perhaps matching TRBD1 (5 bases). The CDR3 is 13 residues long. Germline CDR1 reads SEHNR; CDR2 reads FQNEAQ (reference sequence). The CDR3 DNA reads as TGTTCCAGCACGCAGGCAGGGCTCTACGAGCAGTACGTC. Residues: CSSTQAGLYEQYV.

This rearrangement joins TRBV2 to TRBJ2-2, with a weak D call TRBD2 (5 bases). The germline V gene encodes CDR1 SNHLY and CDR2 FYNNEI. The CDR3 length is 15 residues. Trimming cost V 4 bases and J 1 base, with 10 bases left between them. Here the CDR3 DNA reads TGTGCCAGCAGTGTCTCCGCGGGGAACACCGGGGAGCTGTTTTTT. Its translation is CASSVSAGNTGELFF.

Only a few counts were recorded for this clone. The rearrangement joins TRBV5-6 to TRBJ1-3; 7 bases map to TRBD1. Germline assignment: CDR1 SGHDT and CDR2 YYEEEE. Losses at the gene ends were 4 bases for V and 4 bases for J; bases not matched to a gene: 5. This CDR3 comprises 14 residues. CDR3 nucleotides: TGTGCCAGCAGCATAGGGGGCTCCGGAAACACCATATATTTT. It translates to CASSIGGSGNTIYF.

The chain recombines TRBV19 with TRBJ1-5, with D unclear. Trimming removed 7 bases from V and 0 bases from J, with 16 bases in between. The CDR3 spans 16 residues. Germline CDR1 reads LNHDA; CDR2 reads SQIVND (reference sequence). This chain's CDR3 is CASTQFPGNSNQPQHF. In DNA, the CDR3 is TGTGCCAGTACCCAATTCCCGGGGAATAGCAATCAGCCCCAGCATTTT.

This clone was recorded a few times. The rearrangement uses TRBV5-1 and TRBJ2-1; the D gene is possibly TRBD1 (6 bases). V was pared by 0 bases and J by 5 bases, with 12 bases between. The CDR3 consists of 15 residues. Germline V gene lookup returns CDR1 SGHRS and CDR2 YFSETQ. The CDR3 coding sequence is TGCGCCAGCAGCTTGGTGGTGGGGGCAGACAATGAGCAGTTCTTC. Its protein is CASSLVVGADNEQFF. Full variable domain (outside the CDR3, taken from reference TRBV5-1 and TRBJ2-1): KAGVTQTPRYLIKTRGQQVTLSCSPISGHRSVSWYQQTPGQGLQFLFEYFSETQRNKGNFPGRFSGRQFSNSRSEMNVSTLELGDSALYLCASSLVVGADNEQFFGPGTRLTVL.

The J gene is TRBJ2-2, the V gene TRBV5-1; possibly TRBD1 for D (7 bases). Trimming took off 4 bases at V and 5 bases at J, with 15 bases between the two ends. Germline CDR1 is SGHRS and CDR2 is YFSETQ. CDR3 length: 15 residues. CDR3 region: CASSGTQGGTGELFF. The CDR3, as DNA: TGCGCCAGCAGCGGGACGCAGGGGGGTACCGGGGAGCTGTTTTTT.

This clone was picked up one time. The CDR3 region has the DNA TGTGCCAGCAGCTCCGTGGGACAGTCCGGGGAGCTGTTTTTT. Translating gives CASSSVGQSGELFF. The gene calls are TRBV7-2 and TRBJ2-2; 7 positions match TRBD1. V lost 4 bases, J lost 6 bases, and 5 bases stayed unmatched. The CDR3 spans 14 residues. Germline CDR1 and CDR2: SGHTA and FQGNSA.